The source of this T cell receptor (beta chain) is a study of a mutant IDH1 vaccine in newly diagnosed glioma. Time point noted: baseline, week 1 (first vaccination visit). The sample's treatment: pre-vaccination baseline after standard-of-care therapy. Clones were sequenced by immunoSEQ multiplex PCR, and TCRdb holds only the in-frame ones, with some missing. The data contain fewer than 40,000 clones, approximately 80% of them seen just once; the ten biggest clones take up about 20%. This CDR3 is built from 13 residues. Germline CDR1 and CDR2: SGHRS and YFSETQ. J lost 6 bases, V lost 0 bases, and 1 base had no gene match.

The gene calls are TRBV5-1 and TRBJ2-7; 9 nucleotides align to TRBD1. Here the sequenced sample was PBMCs, taken from a glioma patient treated with radiotherapy, temozolomide or both. The clonotype originates from a man under 40 with glioma. The CDR3 region has the DNA TGCGCCAGCAGCTTGGGACAGGGGGTCGAGCAGTACTTC. It is translated as CASSLGQGVEQYF. The whole variable domain, filled in from reference TRBV5-1 and TRBJ2-7, reads KAGVTQTPRYLIKTRGQQVTLSCSPISGHRSVSWYQQTPGQGLQFLFEYFSETQRNKGNFPGRFSGRQFSNSRSEMNVSTLELGDSALYLCASSLGQGVEQYFGPGTRLTVT.